This T cell receptor beta chain was profiled in a study of T cell responses to AZD1222 COVID-19 vaccine. General study points: Regions left unmutated in variants are reportedly the target of nearly half of spike-specific TCRs. Clonal diversity may have been underestimated in mostly white British donors.

Measured with immunoSEQ multiplex PCR; TCRdb has only the in-frame clones, and not every one. The data show approximately 130,000 clones, with over 75% seen just once and over 5% held by the top ten. Points on this clone: Antigen unknown.

Analysis merged second doses at about 4 or about 12 weeks. The sample in question was peripheral blood, obtained 28 days after the second AZD1222 dose. This receptor was obtained from an adult who received the AZD1222 COVID-19 vaccine.

For the CDR3, the DNA is TGTGCTAGTGGCCGGGACACAGATACGCAGTATTTT. Its translation is CASGRDTDTQYF. The rearrangement links TRBV12-5 to TRBJ2-3; maybe TRBD2 (5 bases). The V and J ends lost 6 bases and 2 bases respectively, with 6 bases between them. The CDR3 sequence is 12 residues long. From germline, CDR1 is LGHNT and CDR2 FRNRAP.